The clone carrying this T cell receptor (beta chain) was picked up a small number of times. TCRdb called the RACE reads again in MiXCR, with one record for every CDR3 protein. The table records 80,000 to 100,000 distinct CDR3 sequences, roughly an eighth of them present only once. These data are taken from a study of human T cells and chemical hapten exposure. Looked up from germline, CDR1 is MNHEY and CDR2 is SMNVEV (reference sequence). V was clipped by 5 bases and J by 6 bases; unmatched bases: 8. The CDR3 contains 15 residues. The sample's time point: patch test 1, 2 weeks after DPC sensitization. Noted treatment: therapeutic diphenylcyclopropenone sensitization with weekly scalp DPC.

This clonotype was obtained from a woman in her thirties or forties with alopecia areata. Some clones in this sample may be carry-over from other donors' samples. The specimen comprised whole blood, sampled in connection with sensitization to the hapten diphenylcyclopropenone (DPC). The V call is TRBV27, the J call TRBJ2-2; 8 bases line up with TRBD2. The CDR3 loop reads CASSPGTRTSGELFF. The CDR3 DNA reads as TGTGCCAGCAGTCCTGGGACTAGAACATCCGGGGAGCTGTTTTTT.